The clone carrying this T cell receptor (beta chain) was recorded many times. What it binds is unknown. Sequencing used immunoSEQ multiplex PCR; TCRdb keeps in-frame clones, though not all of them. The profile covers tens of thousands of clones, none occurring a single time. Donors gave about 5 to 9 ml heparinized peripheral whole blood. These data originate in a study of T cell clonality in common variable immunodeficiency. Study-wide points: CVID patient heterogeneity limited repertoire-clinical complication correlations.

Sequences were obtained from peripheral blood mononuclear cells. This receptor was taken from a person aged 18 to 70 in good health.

The sequenced CDR3 bases are TGCGCCAGCAGCTTAGGGACAGGGGGTTCGATCACTGAA. Translating it yields CASSLGTGGSITE. The whole CDR3 sequence is CASSLGTGGSITEAFF. This chain joins TRBV5-1 and TRBJ1-1; TRBD1 aligns across 11 bases. The read halts 3 residues ahead of the CDR3 end, with the missing end drawn from the germline J gene. After removal of 2 bases from V and 4 bases from J, the junction contained 7 bases not matched to a gene. The CDR3 runs to 16 residues. Germline V gives CDR1 SGHRS, CDR2 YFSETQ.